One TCR beta chain is described in this entry. This sample is part of a study of tumor T cells in aggressive B-cell lymphoma. Assay used: immunoSEQ multiplex PCR; TCRdb lists only in-frame clones, some missing. Of roughly 2,700 clones listed, about nine tenths are singletons. CDR3 size: 13 residues. CDR1 is LNHDA and CDR2 is SQIVND in the germline V gene (reference sequence). V was shortened by 3 bases and J by 5 bases, with 10 bases between the two germline ends. Sequencing was performed on tumor tissue. The V gene is TRBV19, the J gene TRBJ2-5; D gene uncertain. The TCR comes from an adult with diffuse large B cell lymphoma. CDR3: CASSIISFETQYF. The CDR3 coding sequence is TGTGCCAGTAGTATCATTAGTTTCGAGACCCAGTACTTC. Full variable domain (rest looked up from reference TRBV19 and TRBJ2-5): DGGITQSPKYLFRKEGQNVTLSCEQNLNHDAMYWYRQDPGQGLRLIYYSQIVNDFQKGDIAEGYSVSREKKESFPLTVTSAQKNPTAFYLCASSIISFETQYFGPGTRLLVL.